This T cell receptor (beta chain) was sequenced during a study of blood T cell repertoires in COVID-19. Looking at the study overall: Material from acute and convalescent COVID-19 was sourced from the United States, Italy and Spain. Sources were T cells, B-cell-depleted T cells, or PBMCs; the material itself was cDNA or gDNA.

This clone has only one observation. Germline CDR1 and CDR2: SEHNR and FQNEAQ (reference sequence). This CDR3 has 15 residues. After removal of 5 bases from V and 2 bases from J, the junction contained 4 bases not matched to a gene. Original handling: Reference gene primers were amplified, and this amplification served to estimate nucleated cell counts. The method was immunoSEQ multiplex PCR; TCRdb's version includes in-frame clones alone and lacks a portion of them. The DNA gave D and trimming, while V, J and clone size come from that table. The data show around 130,000 clones, less than 90% seen once.

Sequenced: peripheral blood. The origin of this receptor is a man between 60 and 75 years old with acute or convalescent COVID-19. The chain carries TRBV7-9 and TRBJ2-7, with 12 nucleotides matching TRBD2. CDR3 in amino acids: CASSVGLAGTYEQYF. The DNA for the CDR3 is TGTGCCAGCAGCGTAGGACTAGCGGGGACCTACGAGCAGTACTTC. The complete variable domain, with remaining parts taken from reference TRBV7-9 and TRBJ2-7, reads DTGVSQNPRHKITKRGQNVTFRCDPISEHNRLYWYRQTLGQGPEFLTYFQNEAQLEKSRLLSDRFSAERPKGSFSTLEIQRTEQGDSAMYLCASSVGLAGTYEQYFGPGTRLTVT.